The 8 T cell receptor beta chains listed next were all sequenced from one sample in a study of T cell responses to AZD1222 COVID-19 vaccine. Sequencing was performed with immunoSEQ multiplex PCR; in TCRdb, only in-frame clones are kept and a portion is missing. The sample lists tens of thousands of clones; approximately 88% were seen once. The sequenced sample was peripheral blood, obtained on day 0 of MenACWY control vaccination. These TCRs come from an adult in good health.

This chain connects TRBV6-6 to TRBJ2-1; possible D gene TRBD2, 6 bases. V lost 8 bases, J lost 8 bases, and 22 bases lay in between. In germline, CDR1 is MNHNY, CDR2 SVGAGI (reference sequence). This CDR3 spans 15 amino acids. In DNA, the CDR3 is TGTGCCAGCCTCTTCGAAGCGGAGGGCCTCGATGAGCAGTTCTTC. Translation gives CASLFEAEGLDEQFF.

The J gene is TRBJ1-4, the V gene TRBV7-9, with TRBD1 identical over 7 bases. J gave up 6 bases and V 6 bases, and 10 bases lay outside the gene matches. Germline V gene lookup returns CDR1 SEHNR and CDR2 FQNEAQ (reference sequence). The CDR3 runs to 15 residues. The CDR3 DNA is TGTGCCAGCAGACACGGGGGGACAGAATATGAAAAACTGTTTTTT. It codes for CASRHGGTEYEKLFF.

The rearrangement uses TRBV21-1 and TRBJ2-7. TRBV21-1 is flagged as a pseudogene. There are 12 residues in the CDR3. CDR3 sequence: CASSKGRYEQYF. The CDR3 region has the DNA TGTGCCAGCAGCAAGGGACGCTACGAGCAGTACTTC.

V is TRBV7-2 and J is TRBJ2-7; weak D call: TRBD2 (5 bases). V was cut by 6 bases and J by 2 bases, with 11 bases left in between. Germline loops: CDR1 SGHTA, CDR2 FQGNSA. There are 13 residues in the CDR3. CDR3 coding DNA: TGTGCCAGCAGTTGGCCGGGAACCTACGAGCAGTACTTC. Encoded protein: CASSWPGTYEQYF.

The rearrangement links TRBV28 to TRBJ1-2; D is undetermined. Germline values: CDR1 MDHEN, CDR2 SYDVKM. This CDR3 has 16 residues. Trimming removed 4 bases from V and 8 bases from J, with 23 bases in between. CDR3 sequence (DNA): TGTGCCAGCAGTTATGGGCCACAGCCACCCCCACGGGGCTACACCTTC. Translated: CASSYGPQPPPRGYTF.

This chain uses TRBV28 with TRBJ1-2, with 7 bases matching TRBD1. This CDR3 has 13 residues. V lost 2 bases, J lost 7 bases, and 4 bases stayed unmatched. The germline gives CDR1 MDHEN, CDR2 SYDVKM. The CDR3 region is CASSLEGAIGYTF. The DNA of the CDR3 is TGTGCCAGCAGTTTAGAGGGGGCGATTGGCTACACCTTC.

V is TRBV6-2 or TRBV6-3 and J is TRBJ2-3, with a possible D match to TRBD2 (5 bases). Trimming took off 4 bases at V and 2 bases at J, with 7 bases between the two ends. There are 13 residues in the CDR3. Germline V gene data show CDR1 as MNHEY and CDR2 as SVGEGT. This CDR3 is CASSFSATDTQYF. In DNA form, the CDR3 reads TGTGCCAGCAGTTTTAGCGCCACAGATACGCAGTATTTT.

This sequence joins TRBV11-2 and TRBJ2-6, with D maybe TRBD1 (6 bases). With 0 bases removed from V and 2 bases from J, the gap between germline ends came to 8 bases. Germline CDR1 reads SGHAT; CDR2 reads FQNNGV. This CDR3 is 16 amino acids long. Here the CDR3 reads CASSLERGTGANVLTF. The CDR3, as DNA: TGTGCCAGCAGCTTAGAGAGGGGGACTGGGGCCAACGTCCTGACTTTC.